The rows below give T cell receptor beta chains drawn from one sample of a study of OX40 agonist ivuxolimab in advanced cancers. The table came from immunoSEQ multiplex PCR; TCRdb's copy has only in-frame clones and leaves some out. Of about 58,000 clones in the sample, around 75% were seen once. The sequenced sample was CD4+ or CD8+ T cells sorted from blood, obtained in a trial of the OX40 agonist ivuxolimab. The source of these receptors is an adult with an advanced solid tumor such as melanoma, head and neck, liver or kidney cancer. CDR3s include the opening cysteine and the closing phenylalanine or tryptophan. The order of the fields is D gene, J gene, V gene, clone size, CDR3 DNA, CDR3 protein. D genes are given only for firm matches. A row's size may be missing; if present it is once, few, many or a size class.

. TRBJ1-4 TRBV13 . TGTGCCAGCAGCACACAACAGGGAGGCGGGGAAAAACTGTTTTTT CASSTQQGGGEKLFF
. TRBJ1-5 TRBV28 . TGTGCCAGCAGTCGCGGACAGCATAGCAATCAGCCCCAGCATTTT CASSRGQHSNQPQHF
. TRBJ2-1 TRBV28 . TGTGCCAGCAGTATGCTAGGGCGGTACAATGAGCAGTTCTTC CASSMLGRYNEQFF
TRBD2 TRBJ2-1 TRBV5-4 . TGTGCCAGCAGCTTGGCCCCCCTAGCGGGAGCGGACAATGAGCAGTTCTTC CASSLAPLAGADNEQFF
TRBD1 TRBJ2-1 TRBV18 . TGTGCCAGCTCACTAGGGACAGGGGTTTTGAATGAGCAGTTCTTC CASSLGTGVLNEQFF
. TRBJ1-6 TRBV6-1 . TGTGCCAGCAGTGAAGGTTGGGGGGCTCATTCACCCCTCCACTTT CASSEGWGAHSPLHF
TRBD1 TRBJ2-7 TRBV6-6 . TGTGCCAGCAGTTCACAGGGGCCTACCTACGAGCAGTACTTC CASSSQGPTYEQYF
. TRBJ2-2 TRBV29-1 . TGCAGCGTTGAACAGGGAGGAGGCGGGGAGCTGTTTTTT CSVEQGGGGELFF
. TRBJ1-1 TRBV19 . TGTGCCAGTACCATGGGGCCGCAGAACACTGAAGCTTTCTTT CASTMGPQNTEAFF
TRBD1 TRBJ1-3 TRBV6-6 . TGTGCCAGCAGTGGGACAGGCCCCCTCACTGGAAACACCATATATTTT CASSGTGPLTGNTIYF
TRBD1 TRBJ1-1 TRBV5-1 . TGCGCCAGCAGAACCGAGGGACAGCTCACTGAAGCTTTCTTT CASRTEGQLTEAFF
. TRBJ2-7 TRBV7-9 . TGTGCCAGCAGCTCCGGCAGAGCCTACGAGCAGTACTTC CASSSGRAYEQYF
. TRBJ1-3 TRBV11-2 few TGTGCCAGCAGCCCAAGCTCTGGAAACACCATATATTTT CASSPSSGNTIYF
. TRBJ2-3 TRBV11-2 . TGTGCCAGCAGCTTTCCTTCGGGGACAGATACGCAGTATTTT CASSFPSGTDTQYF
. TRBJ2-3 TRBV30 . TGTGCCCGAGAGGGAACAGATACGCAGTATTTT CAREGTDTQYF
. TRBJ2-7 TRBV7-8 . TGTGCCAGCAGCTTTCGGGTTGCCTACGAGCAGTACTTC CASSFRVAYEQYF
TRBD2 TRBJ2-5 TRBV7-7 once TGTGCTAGCAGCCGAGGGACTACCAAAGAGACCCAGTACTTC CASSRGTTKETQYF
. TRBJ1-1 TRBV4-1 . TGCGCCAGCAGCCGAGAAGGGGGGAACACTGAAGCTTTCTTT CASSREGGNTEAFF
. TRBJ2-5 TRBV11-2 . TGTGCCAGCAGCTTAAGTCCATCTGAGACCCAGTACTTC CASSLSPSETQYF
. TRBJ1-2 TRBV7-9 few TGTGCCAGCAGCTTAGGTTTAGAAAATGGCTACACCTTC CASSLGLENGYTF
. TRBJ1-5 TRBV6-4 . TGTGCCAGCAGTCAAGACCCCCATCAGCCCCAGCATTTT CASSQDPHQPQHF
. TRBJ2-1 TRBV29-1 . TGCAGCGCCTGGACTGGGGGTACAAGTGAGCAGTTCTTC CSAWTGGTSEQFF
TRBD2 TRBJ2-1 TRBV10-1 . TGCGCCAACGAAGCGGGACCATCCTACAATGAGCAGTTCTTC CANEAGPSYNEQFF
TRBD2 TRBJ2-2 TRBV30 . TGTGCCTGGAGTGCCCTAGCGGGAGTCGGCAACACCGGGGAGCTGTTTTTT CAWSALAGVGNTGELFF
. TRBJ2-7 TRBV30 . TGTGCCTGGAACCCCTTTCTTTCAGGCGAGCAGTACTTC CAWNPFLSGEQYF
. TRBJ2-3 TRBV30 . TGTGCCTGGAGTGAGTTGCCAGGCTACTACACAGATACGCAGTATTTT CAWSELPGYYTDTQYF
. TRBJ2-7 TRBV30 . TGTGCCTGGAGTGGAGAGGCGGGCGAGCAGTACTTC CAWSGEAGEQYF
. TRBJ2-3 TRBV9 few TGTGCCAGCAGCCCCCGGATCTTCAAGGGAGATACGCAGTATTTT CASSPRIFKGDTQYF
. TRBJ2-5 TRBV4-1 . TGCGCCAGCAGCCAAGATCGACACCCCTCAGGCCGGGACTTTGAGACCCAGTACTTC CASSQDRHPSGRDFETQYF
. TRBJ1-2 TRBV5-1 . TGCGCCAGCAGCTTGGCCGGGACGGGGATCGGCGGCTACACCTTC CASSLAGTGIGGYTF
. TRBJ2-6 TRBV11-3 . TGTGCCAGCAAGTCTCCTTCGACTGGGGCCAACGTCCTGACTTTC CASKSPSTGANVLTF
. TRBJ1-1 TRBV2 . TGTGCCAGCAGTGAATCGGGCAGGGAGGCTTTCTTT CASSESGREAFF
. TRBJ2-2 TRBV11-3 . TGTGCCAGCAGCCTCCGGACTAGCTTCCAGGGGGACACCGGGGAGCTGTTTTTT CASSLRTSFQGDTGELFF
. TRBJ2-1 TRBV11-2 . TGTGCCAGCAGCTTAGAAGGAGGGCGCTGGAATGAGCAGTTCTTC CASSLEGGRWNEQFF
TRBD1 TRBJ1-6 TRBV6-5 . TGTGCCAGCAGTTACGAGGACAGGGGACCCCTCCACTTT CASSYEDRGPLHF
. TRBJ2-7 TRBV28 . TGTGCCAGCAGTAACATTCCAACAGGGACCTACGAGCAGTACTTC CASSNIPTGTYEQYF
TRBD2 TRBJ2-2 TRBV19 . TGTGCCAGTAGTAGGACTAGCGGGGGGGCCACCGGGGAGCTGTTTTTT CASSRTSGGATGELFF